The source of this T cell receptor beta chain is a study of blood T cell repertoires in COVID-19. Study in general: T cells, B-cell-depleted T cells, or PBMCs provided the cDNA or gDNA that served as material.

As originally analysed: Scientists estimated how many nucleated cells there were by amplifying reference gene primers. The table came from immunoSEQ multiplex PCR; TCRdb's copy has only in-frame clones and leaves some out. For V, J and clone size, that table is used; D and trimming come from the DNA. The profile shows hundreds of thousands of clones, about 90% of them singletons. This clone appeared many times. In Seattle, patients joined the study during active infection and were tracked longitudinally. This CDR3 is 12 amino acids long. Deletions cut 2 bases from V and 7 bases from J, with 8 bases between.

The genes are TRBV12-3 or TRBV12-4 and TRBJ1-1; D call uncertain. Sample: peripheral blood. This clonotype was sampled from a woman in her fifties or sixties with COVID-19, enrolled during active disease. This CDR3 reads CASSLQMYEAFF. CDR3 DNA sequence: TGTGCCAGCAGTTTACAGATGTATGAAGCTTTCTTT.